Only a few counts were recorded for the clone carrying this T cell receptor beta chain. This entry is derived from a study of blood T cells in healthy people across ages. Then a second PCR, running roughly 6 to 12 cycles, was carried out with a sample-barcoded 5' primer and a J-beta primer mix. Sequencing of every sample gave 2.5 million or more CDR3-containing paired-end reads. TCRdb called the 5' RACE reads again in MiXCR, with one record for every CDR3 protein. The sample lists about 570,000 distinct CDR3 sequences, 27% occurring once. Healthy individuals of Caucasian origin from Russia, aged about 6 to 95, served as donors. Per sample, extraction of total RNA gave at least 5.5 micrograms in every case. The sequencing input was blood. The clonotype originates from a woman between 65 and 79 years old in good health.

The CDR3 region is CASSHGDRVNGYTF. CDR3 nucleotides: TGTGCCAGCAGCCATGGGGACAGGGTAAATGGCTACACCTTC. The chain joins TRBV21-1 to TRBJ1-2; the tabulated D call, TRBD1, remains unverified against the DNA. TRBV21-1 is assigned pseudogene status. The CDR3 sequence is 14 residues long.